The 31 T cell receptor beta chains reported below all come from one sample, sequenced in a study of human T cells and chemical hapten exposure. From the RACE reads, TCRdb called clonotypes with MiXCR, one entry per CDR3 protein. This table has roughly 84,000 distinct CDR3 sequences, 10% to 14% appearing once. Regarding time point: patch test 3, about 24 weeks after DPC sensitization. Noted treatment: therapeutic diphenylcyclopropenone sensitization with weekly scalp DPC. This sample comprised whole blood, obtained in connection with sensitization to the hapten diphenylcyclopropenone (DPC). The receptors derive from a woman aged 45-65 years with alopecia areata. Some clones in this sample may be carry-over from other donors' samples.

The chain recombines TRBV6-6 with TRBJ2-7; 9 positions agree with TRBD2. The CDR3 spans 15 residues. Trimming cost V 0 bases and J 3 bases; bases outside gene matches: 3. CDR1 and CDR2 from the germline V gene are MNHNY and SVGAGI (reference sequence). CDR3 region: CASSYSAGGHYEQYF. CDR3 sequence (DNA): TGTGCCAGCAGTTACTCGGCGGGAGGGCACTACGAGCAGTACTTC.

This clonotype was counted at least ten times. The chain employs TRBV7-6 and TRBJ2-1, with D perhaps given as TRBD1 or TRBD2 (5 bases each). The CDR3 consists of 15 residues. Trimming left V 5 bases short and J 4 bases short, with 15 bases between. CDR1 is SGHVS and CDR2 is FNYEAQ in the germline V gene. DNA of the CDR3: TGTGCCAGCAGCCCGACCGGGACGGTGTACAATGAGCAGTTCTTC. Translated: CASSPTGTVYNEQFF.

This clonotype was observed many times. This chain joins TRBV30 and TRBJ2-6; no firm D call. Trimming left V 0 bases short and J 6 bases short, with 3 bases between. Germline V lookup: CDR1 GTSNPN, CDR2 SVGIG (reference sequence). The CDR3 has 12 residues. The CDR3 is CAWSVQANVLTF. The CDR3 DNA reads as TGTGCCTGGAGTGTACAGGCCAACGTCCTGACTTTC.

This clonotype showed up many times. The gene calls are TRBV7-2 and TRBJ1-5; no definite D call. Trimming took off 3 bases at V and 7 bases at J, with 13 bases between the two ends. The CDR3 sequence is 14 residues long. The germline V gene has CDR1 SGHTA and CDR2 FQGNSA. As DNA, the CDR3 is TGTGCCAGCAGCTTGAGGGTTTATGACCAGCCCCAGCATTTT. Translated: CASSLRVYDQPQHF.

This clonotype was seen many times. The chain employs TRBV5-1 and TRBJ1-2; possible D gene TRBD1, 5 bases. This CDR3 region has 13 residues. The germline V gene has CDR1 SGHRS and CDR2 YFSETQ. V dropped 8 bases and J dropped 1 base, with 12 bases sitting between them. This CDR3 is CASTGTSNYGYTF. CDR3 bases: TGCGCCAGTACCGGGACGAGTAACTATGGCTACACCTTC.

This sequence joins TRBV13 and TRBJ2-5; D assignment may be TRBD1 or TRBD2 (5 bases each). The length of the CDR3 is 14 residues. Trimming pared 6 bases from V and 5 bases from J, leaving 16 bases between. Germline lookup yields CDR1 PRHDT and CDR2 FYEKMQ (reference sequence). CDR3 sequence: CASSPSGGEETQYF. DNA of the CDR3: TGTGCCAGCAGTCCCAGTGGGGGAGAGGAGACCCAGTACTTC. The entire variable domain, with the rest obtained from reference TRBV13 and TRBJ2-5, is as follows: AAGVIQSPRHLIKEKRETATLKCYPIPRHDTVYWYQQGPGQDPQFLISFYEKMQSDKGSIPDRFSAQQFSDYHSELNMSSLELGDSALYFCASSPSGGEETQYFGPGTRLLVL.

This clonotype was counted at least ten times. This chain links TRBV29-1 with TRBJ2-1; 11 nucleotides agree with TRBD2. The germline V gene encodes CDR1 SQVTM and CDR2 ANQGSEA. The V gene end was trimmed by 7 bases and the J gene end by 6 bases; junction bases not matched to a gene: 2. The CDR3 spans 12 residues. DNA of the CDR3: TGCAGCGCGACTAGCGGGGCCAATGAGCAGTTCTTC. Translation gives CSATSGANEQFF.

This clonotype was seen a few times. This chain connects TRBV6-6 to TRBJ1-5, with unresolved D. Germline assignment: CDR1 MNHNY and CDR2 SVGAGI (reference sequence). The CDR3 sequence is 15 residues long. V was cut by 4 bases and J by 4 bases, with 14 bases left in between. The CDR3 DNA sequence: TGTGCCAGCAGTTCCCCCTGGGAGACGAATCAGCCCCAGCATTTT. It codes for CASSSPWETNQPQHF.

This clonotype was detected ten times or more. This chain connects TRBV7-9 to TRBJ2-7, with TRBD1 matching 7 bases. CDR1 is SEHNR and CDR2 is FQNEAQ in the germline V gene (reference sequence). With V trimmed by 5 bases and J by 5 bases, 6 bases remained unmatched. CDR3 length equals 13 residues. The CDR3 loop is CASSHDRDHEQYF. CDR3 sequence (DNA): TGTGCCAGCAGCCATGACAGGGACCACGAGCAGTACTTC.

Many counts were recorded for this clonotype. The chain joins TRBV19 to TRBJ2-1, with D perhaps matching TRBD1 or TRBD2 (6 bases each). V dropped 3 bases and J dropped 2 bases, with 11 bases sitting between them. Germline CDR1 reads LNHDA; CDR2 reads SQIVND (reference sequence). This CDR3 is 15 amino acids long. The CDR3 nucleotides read TGTGCCAGTAGTATGTCCGGGGGCGCCTACAATGAGCAGTTCTTC. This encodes CASSMSGGAYNEQFF.

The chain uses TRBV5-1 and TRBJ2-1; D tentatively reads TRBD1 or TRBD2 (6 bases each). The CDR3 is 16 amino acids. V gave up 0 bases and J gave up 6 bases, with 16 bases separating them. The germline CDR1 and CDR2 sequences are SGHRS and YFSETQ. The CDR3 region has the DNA TGCGCCAGCAGCTTGGTAGGGGGGAGGAACCCCAATGAGCAGTTCTTC. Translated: CASSLVGGRNPNEQFF. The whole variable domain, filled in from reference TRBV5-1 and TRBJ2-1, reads KAGVTQTPRYLIKTRGQQVTLSCSPISGHRSVSWYQQTPGQGLQFLFEYFSETQRNKGNFPGRFSGRQFSNSRSEMNVSTLELGDSALYLCASSLVGGRNPNEQFFGPGTRLTVL.

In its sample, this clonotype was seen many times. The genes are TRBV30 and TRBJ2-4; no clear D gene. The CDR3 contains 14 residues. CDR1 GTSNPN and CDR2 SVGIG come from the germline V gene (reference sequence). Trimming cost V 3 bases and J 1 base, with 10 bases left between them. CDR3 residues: CAWSFSRAKNIQYF. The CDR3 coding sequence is TGTGCCTGGAGCTTCAGTCGGGCCAAAAACATTCAGTACTTC. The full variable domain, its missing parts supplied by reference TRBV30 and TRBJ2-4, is SQTIHQWPATLVQPVGSPLSLECTVEGTSNPNLYWYRQAAGRGLQLLFYSVGIGQISSEVPQNLSASRPQDRQFILSSKKLLLSDSGFYLCAWSFSRAKNIQYFGAGTRLSVL.

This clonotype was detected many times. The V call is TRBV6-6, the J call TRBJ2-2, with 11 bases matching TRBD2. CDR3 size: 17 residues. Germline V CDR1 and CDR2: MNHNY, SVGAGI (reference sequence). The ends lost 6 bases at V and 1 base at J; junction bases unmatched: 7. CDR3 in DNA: TGTGCCAGCAGACAGACAACTAGCGGGAGGAACACCGGGGAGCTGTTTTTT. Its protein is CASRQTTSGRNTGELFF.

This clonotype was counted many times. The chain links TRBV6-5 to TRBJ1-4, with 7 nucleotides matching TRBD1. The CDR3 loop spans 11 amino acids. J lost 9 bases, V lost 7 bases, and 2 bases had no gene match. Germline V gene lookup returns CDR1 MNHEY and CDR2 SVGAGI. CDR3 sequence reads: CASMGQQKLFF. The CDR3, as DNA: TGTGCCAGCATGGGACAGCAAAAACTGTTTTTT.

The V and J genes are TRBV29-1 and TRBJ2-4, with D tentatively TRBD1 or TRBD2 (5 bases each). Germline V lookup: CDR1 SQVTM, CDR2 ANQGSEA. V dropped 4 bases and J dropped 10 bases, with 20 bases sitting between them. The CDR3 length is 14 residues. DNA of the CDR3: TGCAGCGTTGTCCCCGGGACCCGAGCCGGTATTCAGTACTTC. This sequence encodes CSVVPGTRAGIQYF.

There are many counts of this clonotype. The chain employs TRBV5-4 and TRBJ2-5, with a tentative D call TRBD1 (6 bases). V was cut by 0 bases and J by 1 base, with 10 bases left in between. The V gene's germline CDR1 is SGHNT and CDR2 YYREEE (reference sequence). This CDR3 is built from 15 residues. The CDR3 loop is CASSLVQGPQETQYF. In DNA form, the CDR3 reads TGTGCCAGCAGCTTGGTACAGGGACCCCAAGAGACCCAGTACTTC.

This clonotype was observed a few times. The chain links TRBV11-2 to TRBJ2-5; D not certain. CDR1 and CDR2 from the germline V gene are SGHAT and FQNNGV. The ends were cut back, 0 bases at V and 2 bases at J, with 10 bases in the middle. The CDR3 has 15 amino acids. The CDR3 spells CASSLEWQSQETQYF. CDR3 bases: TGTGCCAGCAGCTTAGAATGGCAGTCTCAAGAGACCCAGTACTTC. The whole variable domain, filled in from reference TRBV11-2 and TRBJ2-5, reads EAGVAQSPRYKIIEKRQSVAFWCNPISGHATLYWYQQILGQGPKLLIQFQNNGVVDDSQLPKDRFSAERLKGVDSTLKIQPAKLEDSAVYLCASSLEWQSQETQYFGPGTRLLVL.

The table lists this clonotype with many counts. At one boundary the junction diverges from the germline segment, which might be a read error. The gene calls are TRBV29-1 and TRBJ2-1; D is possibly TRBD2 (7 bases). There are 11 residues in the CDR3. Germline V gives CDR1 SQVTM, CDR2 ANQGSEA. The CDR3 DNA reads TGCAGCGTTGAGGGGGCGGGGGCCCCGATCTTC. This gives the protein CSVEGAGAPIF.

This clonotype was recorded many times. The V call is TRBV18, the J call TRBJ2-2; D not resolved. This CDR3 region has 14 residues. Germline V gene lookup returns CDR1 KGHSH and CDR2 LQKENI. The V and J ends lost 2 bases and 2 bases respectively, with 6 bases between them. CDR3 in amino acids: CASSPSGNTGELFF. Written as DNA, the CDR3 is TGTGCCAGCTCACCATCTGGCAACACCGGGGAGCTGTTTTTT.

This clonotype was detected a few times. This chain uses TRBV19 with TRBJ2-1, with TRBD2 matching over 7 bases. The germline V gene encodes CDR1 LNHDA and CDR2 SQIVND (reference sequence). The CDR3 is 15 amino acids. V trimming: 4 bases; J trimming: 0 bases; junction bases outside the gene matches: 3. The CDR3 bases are TGTGCCAGTAGTACCCTAGCGGTCTCCTACAATGAGCAGTTCTTC. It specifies CASSTLAVSYNEQFF.

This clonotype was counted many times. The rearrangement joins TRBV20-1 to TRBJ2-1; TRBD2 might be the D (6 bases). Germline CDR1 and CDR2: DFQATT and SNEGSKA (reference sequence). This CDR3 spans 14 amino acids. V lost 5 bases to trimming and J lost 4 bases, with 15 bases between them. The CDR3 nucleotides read TGCAGTGCTCCTCTAGCGCCACGGTACAATGAGCAGTTCTTC. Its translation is CSAPLAPRYNEQFF.

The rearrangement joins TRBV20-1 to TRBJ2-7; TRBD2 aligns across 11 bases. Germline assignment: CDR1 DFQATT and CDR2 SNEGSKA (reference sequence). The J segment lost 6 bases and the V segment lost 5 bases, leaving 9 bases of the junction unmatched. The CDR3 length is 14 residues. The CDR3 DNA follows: TGCAGTGCTGGCACACTAGCGGGAGTTGCCGAGCAGTACTTC. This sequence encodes CSAGTLAGVAEQYF.

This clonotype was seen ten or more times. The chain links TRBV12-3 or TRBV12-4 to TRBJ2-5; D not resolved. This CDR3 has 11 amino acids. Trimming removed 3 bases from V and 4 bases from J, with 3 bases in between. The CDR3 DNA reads TGTGCCAGCAGTTTGTCAGAGACCCAGTACTTC. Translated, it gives CASSLSETQYF.

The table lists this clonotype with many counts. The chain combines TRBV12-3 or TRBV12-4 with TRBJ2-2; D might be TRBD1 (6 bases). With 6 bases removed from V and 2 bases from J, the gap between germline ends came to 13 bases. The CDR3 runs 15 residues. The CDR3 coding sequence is TGTGCCAGCAGGAGGGGGAGATCCAACACCGGGGAGCTGTTTTTT. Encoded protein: CASRRGRSNTGELFF.

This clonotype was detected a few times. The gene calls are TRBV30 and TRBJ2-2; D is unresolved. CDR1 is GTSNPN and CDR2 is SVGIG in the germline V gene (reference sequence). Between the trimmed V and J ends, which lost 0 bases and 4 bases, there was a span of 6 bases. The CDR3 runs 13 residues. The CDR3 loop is CAWSVTITGELFF. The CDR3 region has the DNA TGTGCCTGGAGTGTGACCATCACCGGGGAGCTGTTTTTT.

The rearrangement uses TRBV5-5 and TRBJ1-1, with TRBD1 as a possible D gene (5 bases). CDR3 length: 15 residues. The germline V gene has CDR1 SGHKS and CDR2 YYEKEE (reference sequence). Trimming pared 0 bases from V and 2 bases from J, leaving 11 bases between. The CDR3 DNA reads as TGTGCCAGCAGCTTGGTGTGGACACTTAACACTGAAGCTTTCTTT. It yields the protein CASSLVWTLNTEAFF.

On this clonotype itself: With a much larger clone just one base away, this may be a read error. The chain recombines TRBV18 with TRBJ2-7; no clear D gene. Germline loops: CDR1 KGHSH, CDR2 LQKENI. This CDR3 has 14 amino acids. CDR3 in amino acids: CAGSPARGPYEQYF. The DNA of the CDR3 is TGTGCCGGCTCACCAGCCCGCGGCCCCTACGAGCAGTACTTC.

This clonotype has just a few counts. The DNA of the CDR3 is TGTGCCAGCAGCCAAGAGCCGGGACTAGCAGGTGATGAGCAGTTCTTC. This codes for CASSQEPGLAGDEQFF. The chain combines TRBV3-1 with TRBJ2-1, with 9 bases that match TRBD2. J gave up 8 bases and V 0 bases, and 8 bases lay outside the gene matches. The germline V gene encodes CDR1 LGHDT and CDR2 YNNKEL (reference sequence). CDR3 size: 16 residues.

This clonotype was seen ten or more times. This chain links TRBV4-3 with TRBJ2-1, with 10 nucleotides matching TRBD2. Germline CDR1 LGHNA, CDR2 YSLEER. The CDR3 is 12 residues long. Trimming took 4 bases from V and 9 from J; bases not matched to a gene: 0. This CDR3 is CASSRTSGEQFF. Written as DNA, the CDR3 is TGCGCCAGCAGCCGGACTAGCGGTGAGCAGTTCTTC.

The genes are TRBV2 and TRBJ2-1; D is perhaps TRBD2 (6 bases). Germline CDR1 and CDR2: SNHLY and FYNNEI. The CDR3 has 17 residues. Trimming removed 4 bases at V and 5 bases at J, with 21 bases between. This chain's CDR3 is CASSVSREQALDNEQFF. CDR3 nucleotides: TGTGCCAGCAGTGTGTCGCGGGAACAGGCACTAGACAATGAGCAGTTCTTC.

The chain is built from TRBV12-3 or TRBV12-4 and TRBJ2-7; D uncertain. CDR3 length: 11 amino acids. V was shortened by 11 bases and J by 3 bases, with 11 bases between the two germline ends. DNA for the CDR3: TGTGCCTCCTCGGATTACTACGAGCAGTACTTC. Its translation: CASSDYYEQYF.